Below are 5 T cell receptor beta chains sequenced from a single sample in a study of naive and memory T cell subsets. Amplification of ligated cDNA took four PCR rounds with SP2 and nested alpha and beta constant primers. MiXCR, run by TCRdb on the UMI-ligation and nested PCR reads, gives a single entry per CDR3 protein. The profile shows about 37,000 distinct CDR3 sequences, 11% of them singletons. Sample treatment: skin biopsy from PPD injection site in Mantoux-positive individual. An oligonucleotide containing a UMI was ligated to the 3' end of TCR cDNA. This sample comprised skin, obtained from a tuberculin skin test site. The receptor source for this set is an adult in good health.

This chain uses TRBV2 with TRBJ2-1, with 8 bases lining up with TRBD2. The germline CDR1 and CDR2 sequences are SNHLY and FYNNEI. The CDR3 consists of 15 residues. Germline trimming cut 5 bases from V and 6 bases from J; bases unmatched to any gene: 9. In DNA, the CDR3 is TGTGCCAGCAGTAGACGGGAGGGCCAGTTCAATGAGCAGTTCTTC. As protein: CASSRREGQFNEQFF.

This clonotype was recorded many times. The J gene is TRBJ2-1, the V gene TRBV30; tentative D call: TRBD1 (5 bases). From germline, CDR1 is GTSNPN and CDR2 SVGIG (reference sequence). The CDR3 loop spans 13 amino acids. The V end lost 1 base, the J end lost 4 bases, and 8 bases lay between the germline ends. CDR3 bases: TGTGCCTGGAGTGGACAGAAATACAATGAGCAGTTCTTC. Translating it yields CAWSGQKYNEQFF. Together with reference TRBV30 and TRBJ2-1, the CDR3 gives the full variable domain: SQTIHQWPATLVQPVGSPLSLECTVEGTSNPNLYWYRQAAGRGLQLLFYSVGIGQISSEVPQNLSASRPQDRQFILSSKKLLLSDSGFYLCAWSGQKYNEQFFGPGTRLTVL.

This rearrangement joins TRBV5-1 to TRBJ2-7; no reliable D call. The ends were cut back, 0 bases at V and 0 bases at J, with 10 bases in the middle. The CDR3 is 15 residues long. Germline lookup yields CDR1 SGHRS and CDR2 YFSETQ. The CDR3 nucleotides read TGCGCCAGCAGCTTGGAGTTTGTCAGCTCCTACGAGCAGTACTTC. Its translation is CASSLEFVSSYEQYF.

This clonotype was recorded at least ten times. The chain joins TRBV2 to TRBJ2-3; either TRBD1 or TRBD2 may supply D (5 bases each). Trimming removed 6 bases at V and 1 base at J, with 11 bases between. CDR3 length: 14 residues. Per the germline V gene, CDR1 is SNHLY and CDR2 is FYNNEI. CDR3 nucleotide sequence: TGTGCCAGCAGGCCTGGGGGAGGCACAGATACGCAGTATTTT. It specifies CASRPGGGTDTQYF.

The genes are TRBV3-1 and TRBJ1-1; 8 nucleotides agree with TRBD1. Germline-derived CDR1 and CDR2 are LGHDT and YNNKEL (reference sequence). The length of the CDR3 is 14 residues. Trimming removed 0 bases from V and 11 bases from J; junction bases left unmatched: 8. CDR3 residues: CASSQEGFGQGAFF. CDR3 DNA: TGTGCCAGCAGCCAAGAAGGATTCGGACAGGGCGCTTTCTTT.